This entry is about one T cell receptor (beta chain). The data were taken from a study of PD-L1 blockade in urothelial cancer. Overall study context: Patients had been given 0 to 3 earlier chemotherapy regimens.

Time point meaning: pretreatment peripheral blood. The CDR3 is 18 residues long. Germline V gives CDR1 LNHNV, CDR2 YYDKDF (reference sequence). After removal of 2 bases from V and 0 bases from J, the junction contained 7 bases not matched to a gene. Sequencing was performed with immunoSEQ multiplex PCR; in TCRdb, only in-frame clones are kept and a portion is missing. The sample shows about 47,000 clones, approximately 78% of them seen only once. This clonotype originated in a man aged 50-59 years with urothelial cancer. The source was PBMCs, collected around atezolizumab (anti-PD-L1) treatment. The chain carries TRBV15 and TRBJ2-2, with 9 bases matching TRBD1. The CDR3 region is CATSRSGTGIANTGELFF. CDR3 in DNA: TGTGCCACCAGCAGATCCGGGACAGGGATAGCGAACACCGGGGAGCTGTTTTTT.